A selection of T cell receptor beta chains follows, all from one sample in a study of T cell changes during pregnancy in multiple sclerosis. The data were produced by immunoSEQ multiplex PCR, yet TCRdb's version contains in-frame clones alone and is incomplete. This table has 40,000 to 55,000 clones, around 90% appearing once. This specimen consisted of CD4+ T cells from peripheral blood mononuclear cells, obtained before pregnancy. The receptors originated from a female donor with multiple sclerosis, enrolled in a pregnancy study. The CDR3 runs from the conserved cysteine through the conserved F or W. The D gene is left open where the match is weak. The size entry is marked missing in some rows and otherwise reads once, few, many or a size class.

v_gene: TRBV7-6
d_gene: NA
abundance: NA
j_gene: TRBJ1-4
CDR3nt: TGTGCCAGCAGCTTAGTGATAGTGGGGAGCCGGGGTGAAAAACTGTTTTTT
CDR3aa: CASSLVIVGSRGEKLFF

v_gene: TRBV7-9
d_gene: NA
abundance: NA
j_gene: TRBJ1-5
CDR3nt: TGTGCCAGCAGCTTAGTTTTGGACGGGGATCAGCCCCAGCATTTT
CDR3aa: CASSLVLDGDQPQHF

v_gene: TRBV9
d_gene: NA
abundance: NA
j_gene: TRBJ2-7
CDR3nt: TGTGCCAGCAGCCCCAGGTCTCAGTCCTACGAGCAGTACTTC
CDR3aa: CASSPRSQSYEQYF

v_gene: TRBV6-5
d_gene: TRBD1
abundance: NA
j_gene: TRBJ1-5
CDR3nt: TGTGCCAGCAGCCTGGTCGGGACAGGCAGTCAGCCCCAGCATTTT
CDR3aa: CASSLVGTGSQPQHF

v_gene: TRBV9
d_gene: NA
abundance: once
j_gene: TRBJ2-3
CDR3nt: TGTGCCAGCAGCGTAGCTGGGGGCCAGATCACAGATACGCAGTATTTT
CDR3aa: CASSVAGGQITDTQYF

v_gene: TRBV7-9
d_gene: NA
abundance: NA
j_gene: TRBJ2-5
CDR3nt: TGTGCCAGCAGCTTAGGGACACCGCCTCAAGAGACCCAGTACTTC
CDR3aa: CASSLGTPPQETQYF

v_gene: TRBV4-2
d_gene: TRBD2
abundance: NA
j_gene: TRBJ2-1
CDR3nt: TGTGCCAGCAGCCAACCGGGACTAGCGGGAGGAAGCAATGAGCAGTTCTTC
CDR3aa: CASSQPGLAGGSNEQFF

v_gene: TRBV14
d_gene: NA
abundance: once
j_gene: TRBJ2-7
CDR3nt: TGTGCCAGCAGCAAGAGACCCTCAGGGCCCAGTCCCTCCTACGAGCAGTACTTC
CDR3aa: CASSKRPSGPSPSYEQYF

v_gene: TRBV27
d_gene: TRBD1
abundance: NA
j_gene: TRBJ1-1
CDR3nt: TGTGCCAGCAGTACAGGGGGGACTGAAGCTTTCTTT
CDR3aa: CASSTGGTEAFF

v_gene: TRBV25-1
d_gene: TRBD1
abundance: NA
j_gene: TRBJ2-2
CDR3nt: TGTGCCAGCAGTAAGGGACAGCTGAACACCGGGGAGCTGTTTTTT
CDR3aa: CASSKGQLNTGELFF

v_gene: TRBV7-2
d_gene: NA
abundance: once
j_gene: TRBJ1-2
CDR3nt: TGTGCCAGCAGCTTACAGGACAACAGTTTCGATGGCTACACCTTC
CDR3aa: CASSLQDNSFDGYTF

v_gene: TRBV6-1
d_gene: NA
abundance: once
j_gene: TRBJ2-1
CDR3nt: TGTGCCAGCAGACATTACTCCTACAATGAGCAGTTCTTC
CDR3aa: CASRHYSYNEQFF

v_gene: TRBV5-4
d_gene: TRBD1
abundance: NA
j_gene: TRBJ1-4
CDR3nt: TGTGCCAGCAGCTTGGACAGGGGGCATGAAAAACTGTTTTTT
CDR3aa: CASSLDRGHEKLFF

v_gene: TRBV7-9
d_gene: NA
abundance: NA
j_gene: TRBJ2-1
CDR3nt: TGTGCCAGCAGCTTAGCGAACAGCAATGAGCAGTTCTTC
CDR3aa: CASSLANSNEQFF

v_gene: TRBV11-3
d_gene: TRBD1
abundance: NA
j_gene: TRBJ2-1
CDR3nt: TGTGCCAGCAGCTTAGAGATGACAGGGAATCGGAATGAGCAGTTCTTC
CDR3aa: CASSLEMTGNRNEQFF

v_gene: TRBV7-2
d_gene: NA
abundance: NA
j_gene: TRBJ2-1
CDR3nt: TGTGCCAGCAGCTCCCGGGGTTTGCGGGGGCGCTCCTACAATGAGCAGTTCTTC
CDR3aa: CASSSRGLRGRSYNEQFF

v_gene: TRBV6-6
d_gene: NA
abundance: few
j_gene: TRBJ1-2
CDR3nt: TGTGCCAGCAGTTTAGGACAGACTAAATCTAACTATGGCTACACCTTC
CDR3aa: CASSLGQTKSNYGYTF

v_gene: TRBV5-1
d_gene: TRBD1
abundance: NA
j_gene: TRBJ1-2
CDR3nt: TGCGCCAGCAGACGGACAGGGAACTATGGCTACACCTTC
CDR3aa: CASRRTGNYGYTF

v_gene: TRBV28
d_gene: NA
abundance: NA
j_gene: TRBJ2-2
CDR3nt: TGTGCCAGCAGTTTATCGGGGTCCAACACCGGGGAGCTGTTTTTT
CDR3aa: CASSLSGSNTGELFF

v_gene: TRBV11-3
d_gene: TRBD2
abundance: NA
j_gene: TRBJ2-2
CDR3nt: TGTGCCAGCAGCTTAGATTTGACTAGCGGGCGGAACACCGGGGAGCTGTTTTTT
CDR3aa: CASSLDLTSGRNTGELFF

v_gene: TRBV6-1
d_gene: TRBD2
abundance: NA
j_gene: TRBJ2-5
CDR3nt: TGTGCCAGCAGCCTGGACGGGGGGGAGACCCAGTACTTC
CDR3aa: CASSLDGGETQYF

v_gene: TRBV29-1
d_gene: NA
abundance: NA
j_gene: TRBJ2-3
CDR3nt: TGCAGCGTTGAAGAACTCACAGATACGCAGTATTTT
CDR3aa: CSVEELTDTQYF

v_gene: TRBV7-8
d_gene: TRBD1
abundance: NA
j_gene: TRBJ2-7
CDR3nt: TGTGCCAGCAGCTTAAGGGTCGGACAGGCCCCCTACGAGCAGTACTTC
CDR3aa: CASSLRVGQAPYEQYF

v_gene: TRBV5-5
d_gene: TRBD2
abundance: NA
j_gene: TRBJ2-5
CDR3nt: TGTGCCAGCAGCTTGGAGCTAGCGGGATCAGGAGAGACCCAGTACTTC
CDR3aa: CASSLELAGSGETQYF

v_gene: TRBV15
d_gene: NA
abundance: NA
j_gene: TRBJ2-7
CDR3nt: TGTGCCACCAGCAGAGCCGGGAGCTACGAGCAGTACTTC
CDR3aa: CATSRAGSYEQYF

v_gene: TRBV30
d_gene: NA
abundance: few
j_gene: TRBJ1-1
CDR3nt: TGTGCCTGGAGTGACGGTAACACTGAAGCTTTCTTT
CDR3aa: CAWSDGNTEAFF

v_gene: TRBV4-2
d_gene: NA
abundance: NA
j_gene: TRBJ2-5
CDR3nt: TGTGCCAGCAGCCAACAAACAGGGCTCCAAGAGACCCAGTACTTC
CDR3aa: CASSQQTGLQETQYF

v_gene: TRBV5-4
d_gene: TRBD1
abundance: NA
j_gene: TRBJ2-7
CDR3nt: TGTGCCAGCAGCTTGGGAACCGGGACAGGGGTCCCCTACGAGCAGTACTTC
CDR3aa: CASSLGTGTGVPYEQYF

v_gene: TRBV18
d_gene: NA
abundance: NA
j_gene: TRBJ2-2
CDR3nt: TGTGCCAGCTCACCAAGAGGGACCGGGGAGCTGTTTTTT
CDR3aa: CASSPRGTGELFF

v_gene: TRBV7-9
d_gene: TRBD1
abundance: NA
j_gene: TRBJ2-1
CDR3nt: TGTGCCAGCCGATCCGCGACAGGGGGGAATGAGCAGTTCTTC
CDR3aa: CASRSATGGNEQFF

v_gene: TRBV7-9
d_gene: NA
abundance: once
j_gene: TRBJ2-3
CDR3nt: TGTGCCAGCAGCCTGAGCACAGATACGCAGTATTTT
CDR3aa: CASSLSTDTQYF

v_gene: TRBV5-4
d_gene: TRBD2
abundance: NA
j_gene: TRBJ2-1
CDR3nt: TGTGCCAGCAGCTTGCGACTAGCGGGAAAAAATGAGCAGTTCTTC
CDR3aa: CASSLRLAGKNEQFF

v_gene: TRBV27
d_gene: TRBD2
abundance: NA
j_gene: TRBJ2-7
CDR3nt: TGTGCCAGCAGTCGAGGGACTAGCGTCAACCTGGACGAGCAGTACTTC
CDR3aa: CASSRGTSVNLDEQYF

v_gene: TRBV4-2
d_gene: NA
abundance: NA
j_gene: TRBJ1-3
CDR3nt: TGTGCCAGCAGCCAAGGGGGCCGAAGCTCTGGAAACACCATATATTTT
CDR3aa: CASSQGGRSSGNTIYF

v_gene: TRBV14
d_gene: NA
abundance: NA
j_gene: TRBJ2-7
CDR3nt: TGTGCCAGCAGCCTATCCACAGGGTACGAGCAGTACTTC
CDR3aa: CASSLSTGYEQYF

v_gene: TRBV19
d_gene: NA
abundance: NA
j_gene: TRBJ1-2
CDR3nt: TGTGCCAGTAGTGAAACAGGTTTCGGAGGCTACACCTTC
CDR3aa: CASSETGFGGYTF

v_gene: TRBV2
d_gene: TRBD2
abundance: NA
j_gene: TRBJ2-1
CDR3nt: TGTGCCAGCAGTGAGTCTAGCGGATACAATGAGCAGTTCTTC
CDR3aa: CASSESSGYNEQFF

v_gene: TRBV7-2
d_gene: TRBD2
abundance: NA
j_gene: TRBJ2-3
CDR3nt: TGTGCCAGCAGCTTAGCTAGCGGGGTCACAGATACGCAGTATTTT
CDR3aa: CASSLASGVTDTQYF

v_gene: TRBV7-9
d_gene: TRBD2
abundance: NA
j_gene: TRBJ2-1
CDR3nt: TGTGCCAGCAGCCCGGGGACTAGCGGCAATGAGCAGTTCTTC
CDR3aa: CASSPGTSGNEQFF

v_gene: TRBV5-4
d_gene: TRBD2
abundance: NA
j_gene: TRBJ2-1
CDR3nt: TGTGCCAGCAGCTTTGATAGCGGGAGGGCACAGTTCTTC
CDR3aa: CASSFDSGRAQFF

v_gene: TRBV27
d_gene: TRBD1
abundance: NA
j_gene: TRBJ2-5
CDR3nt: TGTGCCAGCAGTTTAACCTGGACAGGGGGCCAGACCCAGTACTTC
CDR3aa: CASSLTWTGGQTQYF

v_gene: TRBV9
d_gene: NA
abundance: NA
j_gene: TRBJ2-1
CDR3nt: TGTGCCAGCAGCGTATTCCCGAGCTCCTACAATGAGCAGTTCTTC
CDR3aa: CASSVFPSSYNEQFF

v_gene: TRBV19
d_gene: TRBD1
abundance: once
j_gene: TRBJ1-4
CDR3nt: TGTGCCAGTAGTATCGACAGGGCGGCTTTGGACGAAAAACTGTTTTTT
CDR3aa: CASSIDRAALDEKLFF

v_gene: TRBV30
d_gene: NA
abundance: NA
j_gene: TRBJ1-2
CDR3nt: TGTGCCTGGACGCTTATGGGAGCCTCCTATGGCTACACCTTC
CDR3aa: CAWTLMGASYGYTF

v_gene: TRBV7-2
d_gene: NA
abundance: NA
j_gene: TRBJ1-3
CDR3nt: TGTGCCAGCAGCTTAATACGAGGGTTCTCTGGAAACACCATATATTTT
CDR3aa: CASSLIRGFSGNTIYF

v_gene: TRBV6-1
d_gene: TRBD1
abundance: NA
j_gene: TRBJ1-5
CDR3nt: TGTGCCAGCAGTGACCGCAGGGGGCCGGGCAATCAGCCCCAGCATTTT
CDR3aa: CASSDRRGPGNQPQHF

v_gene: TRBV5-8
d_gene: TRBD1
abundance: NA
j_gene: TRBJ1-5
CDR3nt: TGTGCCAGCAGCTTGACCCGACAGGGAAACAATCAGCCCCAGCATTTT
CDR3aa: CASSLTRQGNNQPQHF

v_gene: TRBV7-8
d_gene: TRBD2
abundance: NA
j_gene: TRBJ2-5
CDR3nt: TGTGCCAGCAGCCAAGGGACTAGCGGGGGCGCCTATAGTGAGACCCAGTACTTC
CDR3aa: CASSQGTSGGAYSETQYF

v_gene: TRBV7-9
d_gene: NA
abundance: NA
j_gene: TRBJ1-6
CDR3nt: TGTGCCAGCAGCTTAGGTCGTACAGGTGGGAATTCACCCCTCCACTTT
CDR3aa: CASSLGRTGGNSPLHF

v_gene: TRBV10-3
d_gene: TRBD1
abundance: NA
j_gene: TRBJ1-4
CDR3nt: TGTGCCATCAGTAGCGGGACAGGGGAAAAACTGTTTTTT
CDR3aa: CAISSGTGEKLFF

v_gene: TRBV30
d_gene: NA
abundance: NA
j_gene: TRBJ2-7
CDR3nt: TGTGCCTGGGTGAGCTCCTACGAGCAGTACTTC
CDR3aa: CAWVSSYEQYF

v_gene: TRBV5-4
d_gene: NA
abundance: NA
j_gene: TRBJ1-1
CDR3nt: TGTGCCAGCAGCTTGAGTCGGACAGCCTCTAACACTGAAGCTTTCTTT
CDR3aa: CASSLSRTASNTEAFF

v_gene: TRBV5-4
d_gene: TRBD2
abundance: NA
j_gene: TRBJ2-6
CDR3nt: TGTGCCAGCAGCTTGGGACTAGCGGGGGTAGGCTCTGGGGCCAACGTCCTGACTTTC
CDR3aa: CASSLGLAGVGSGANVLTF

v_gene: TRBV5-1
d_gene: NA
abundance: once
j_gene: TRBJ1-1
CDR3nt: TGCGCCAGCAGGCTCAGCGGCAGAGCGAGCACTGAAGCTTTCTTT
CDR3aa: CASRLSGRASTEAFF

v_gene: TRBV21-1
d_gene: NA
abundance: NA
j_gene: TRBJ1-3
CDR3nt: TGTGCCAGCAGCAAAGCCGCGAGAGGTCCTGGAAACACCATATATTTT
CDR3aa: CASSKAARGPGNTIYF

v_gene: TRBV19
d_gene: TRBD1
abundance: NA
j_gene: TRBJ1-1
CDR3nt: TGTGCCAGTATCCGGACAGGGGGGTCTGAAGCTTTCTTT
CDR3aa: CASIRTGGSEAFF

v_gene: TRBV2
d_gene: TRBD1
abundance: once
j_gene: TRBJ1-3
CDR3nt: TGTGCCAGCAGCGACGACAGGGTCCCCCTCTCTGGAAACACCATATATTTT
CDR3aa: CASSDDRVPLSGNTIYF